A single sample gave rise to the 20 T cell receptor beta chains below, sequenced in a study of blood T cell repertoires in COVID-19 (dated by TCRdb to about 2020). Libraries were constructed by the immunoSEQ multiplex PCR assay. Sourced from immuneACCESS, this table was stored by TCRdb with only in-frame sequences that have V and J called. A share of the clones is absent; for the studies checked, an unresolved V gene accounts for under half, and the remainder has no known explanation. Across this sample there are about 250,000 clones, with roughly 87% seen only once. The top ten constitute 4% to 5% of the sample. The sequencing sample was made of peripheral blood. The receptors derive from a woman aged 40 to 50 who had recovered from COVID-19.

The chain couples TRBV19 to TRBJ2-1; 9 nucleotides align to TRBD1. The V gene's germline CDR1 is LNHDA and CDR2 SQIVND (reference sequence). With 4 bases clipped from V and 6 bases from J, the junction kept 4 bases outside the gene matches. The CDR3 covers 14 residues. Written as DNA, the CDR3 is TGTGCCAGTAGTACCCGACAGGGGGTCAATGAGCAGTTCTTC. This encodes CASSTRQGVNEQFF.

CDR3 amino acids: CASSYSGTYGYTF. In DNA form, the CDR3 reads TGTGCCAGCAGTTATTCCGGGACATATGGCTACACCTTC. V gene TRBV3-1 (or the pseudogene TRBV3-2) combines with J gene TRBJ1-2, with TRBD1 as a possible D gene (6 bases). V was shortened by 6 bases and J by 5 bases, with 13 bases between the two germline ends. CDR1 LGHDT and CDR2 YNNKEL come from the germline V gene (reference sequence). This CDR3 comprises 13 residues.

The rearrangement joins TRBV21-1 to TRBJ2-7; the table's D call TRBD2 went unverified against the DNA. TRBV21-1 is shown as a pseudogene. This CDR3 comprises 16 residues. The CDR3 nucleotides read TGTGCCAGCAGCAAACATGGTAGAGCGGGCTCCCTCGAGCAGTACGTC. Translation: CASSKHGRAGSLEQYV.

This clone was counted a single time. The CDR3 DNA reads as TGTGCCAGTAGTCGACTAGAGATCGCAGATACGCAGTATTTT. Its translation: CASSRLEIADTQYF. This sequence joins TRBV19 and TRBJ2-3, with D perhaps matching TRBD2 (6 bases). The CDR3 sequence is 14 residues long. Germline V gives CDR1 LNHDA, CDR2 SQIVND (reference sequence). Trimming cost V 5 bases and J 4 bases, with 13 bases left between them.

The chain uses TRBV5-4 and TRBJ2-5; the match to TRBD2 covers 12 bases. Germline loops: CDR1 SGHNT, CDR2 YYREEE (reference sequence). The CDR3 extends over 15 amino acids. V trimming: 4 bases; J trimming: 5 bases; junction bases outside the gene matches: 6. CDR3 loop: CASSLLAGGRETQYF. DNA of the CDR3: TGTGCCAGCAGCCTCCTAGCGGGGGGGCGGGAGACCCAGTACTTC.

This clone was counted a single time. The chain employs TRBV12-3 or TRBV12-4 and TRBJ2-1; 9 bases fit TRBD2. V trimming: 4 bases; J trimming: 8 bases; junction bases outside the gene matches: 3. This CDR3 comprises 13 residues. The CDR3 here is CASSSGLAYEQFF. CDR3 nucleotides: TGTGCCAGCAGTTCGGGACTAGCTTATGAGCAGTTCTTC.

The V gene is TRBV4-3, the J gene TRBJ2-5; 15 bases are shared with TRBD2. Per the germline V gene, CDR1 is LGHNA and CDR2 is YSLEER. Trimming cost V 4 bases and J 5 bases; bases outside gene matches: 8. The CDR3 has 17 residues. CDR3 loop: CASSPYGLAGGAETQYF. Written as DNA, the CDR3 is TGCGCCAGCAGCCCATACGGACTAGCGGGAGGGGCGGAGACCCAGTACTTC.

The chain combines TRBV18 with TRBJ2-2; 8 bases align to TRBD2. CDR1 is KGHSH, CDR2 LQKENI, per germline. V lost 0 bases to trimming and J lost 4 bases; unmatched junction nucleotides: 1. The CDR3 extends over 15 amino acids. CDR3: CASSPPGLGTGELFF. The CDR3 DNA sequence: TGTGCCAGCTCACCACCGGGACTAGGCACCGGGGAGCTGTTTTTT.

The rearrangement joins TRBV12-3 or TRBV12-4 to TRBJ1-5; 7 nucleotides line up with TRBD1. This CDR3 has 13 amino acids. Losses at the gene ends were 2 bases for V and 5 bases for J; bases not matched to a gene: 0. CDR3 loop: CASSLTGDQPQHF. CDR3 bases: TGTGCCAGCAGTTTAACAGGGGATCAGCCCCAGCATTTT.

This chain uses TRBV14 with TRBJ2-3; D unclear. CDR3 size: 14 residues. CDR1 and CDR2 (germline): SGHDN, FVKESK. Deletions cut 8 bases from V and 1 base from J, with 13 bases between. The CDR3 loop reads CASSRRLRTDTQYF. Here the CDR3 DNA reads TGTGCCAGCTCCCGGCGACTGCGCACAGATACGCAGTATTTT.

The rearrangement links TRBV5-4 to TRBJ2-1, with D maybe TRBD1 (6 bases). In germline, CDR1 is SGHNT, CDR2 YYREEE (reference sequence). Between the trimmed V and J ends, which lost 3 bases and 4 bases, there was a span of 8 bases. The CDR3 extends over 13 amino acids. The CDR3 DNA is TGTGCCAGCAGCTCCGACAGGTACAATGAGCAGTTCTTC. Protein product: CASSSDRYNEQFF. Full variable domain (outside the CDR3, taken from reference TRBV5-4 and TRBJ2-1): ETGVTQSPTHLIKTRGQQVTLRCSSQSGHNTVSWYQQALGQGPQFIFQYYREEENGRGNFPPRFSGLQFPNYSSELNVNALELDDSALYLCASSSDRYNEQFFGPGTRLTVL.

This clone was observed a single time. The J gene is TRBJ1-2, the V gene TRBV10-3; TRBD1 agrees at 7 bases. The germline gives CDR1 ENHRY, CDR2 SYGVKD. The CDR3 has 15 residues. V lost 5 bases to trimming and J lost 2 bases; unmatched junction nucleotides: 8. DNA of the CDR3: TGTGCCATCAGTCCGTCGGACAGGACGAACTATGGCTACACCTTC. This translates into CAISPSDRTNYGYTF.

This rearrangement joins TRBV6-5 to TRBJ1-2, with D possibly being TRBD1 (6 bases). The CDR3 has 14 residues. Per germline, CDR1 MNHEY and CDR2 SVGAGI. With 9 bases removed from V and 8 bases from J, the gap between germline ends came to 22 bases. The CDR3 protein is CASGGRVASKGYTF. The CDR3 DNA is TGTGCCAGTGGGGGCAGGGTCGCCTCTAAGGGCTACACCTTC.

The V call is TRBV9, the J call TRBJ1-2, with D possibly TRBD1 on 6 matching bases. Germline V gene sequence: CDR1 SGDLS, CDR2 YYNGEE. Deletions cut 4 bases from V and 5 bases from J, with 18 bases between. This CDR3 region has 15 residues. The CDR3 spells CASSPTATGDYGYTF. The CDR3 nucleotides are TGTGCCAGCAGCCCTACCGCGACAGGCGATTATGGCTACACCTTC. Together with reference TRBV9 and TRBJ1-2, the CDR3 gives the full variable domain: DSGVTQTPKHLITATGQRVTLRCSPRSGDLSVYWYQQSLDQGLQFLIQYYNGEERAKGNILERFSAQQFPDLHSELNLSSLELGDSALYFCASSPTATGDYGYTFGSGTRLTVV.

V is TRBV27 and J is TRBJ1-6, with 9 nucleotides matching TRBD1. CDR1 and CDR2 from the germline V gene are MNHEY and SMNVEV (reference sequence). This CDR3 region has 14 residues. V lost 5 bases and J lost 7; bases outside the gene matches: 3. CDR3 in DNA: TGTGCCAGCAGTACCGGACAGGGGAATTCACCCCTCCACTTT. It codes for CASSTGQGNSPLHF.

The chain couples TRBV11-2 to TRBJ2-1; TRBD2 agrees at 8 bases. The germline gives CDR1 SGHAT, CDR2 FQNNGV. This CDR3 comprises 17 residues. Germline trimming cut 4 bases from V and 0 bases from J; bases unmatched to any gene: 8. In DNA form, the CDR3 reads TGTGCCAGCAGCTCCGAAACGGGGGGGAGCTCCTACAATGAGCAGTTCTTC. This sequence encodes CASSSETGGSSYNEQFF.

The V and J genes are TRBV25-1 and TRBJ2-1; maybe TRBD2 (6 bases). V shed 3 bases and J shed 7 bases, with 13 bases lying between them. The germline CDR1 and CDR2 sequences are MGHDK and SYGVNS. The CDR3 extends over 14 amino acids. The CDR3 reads CASSEPGTHNEQFF. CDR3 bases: TGTGCCAGCAGTGAGCCCGGGACTCATAATGAGCAGTTCTTC.

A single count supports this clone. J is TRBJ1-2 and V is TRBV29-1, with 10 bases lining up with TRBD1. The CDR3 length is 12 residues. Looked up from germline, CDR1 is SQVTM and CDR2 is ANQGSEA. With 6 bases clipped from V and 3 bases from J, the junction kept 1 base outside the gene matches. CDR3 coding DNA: TGCAGCGTGGGGACAGGGGACTATGGCTACACCTTC. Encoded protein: CSVGTGDYGYTF.

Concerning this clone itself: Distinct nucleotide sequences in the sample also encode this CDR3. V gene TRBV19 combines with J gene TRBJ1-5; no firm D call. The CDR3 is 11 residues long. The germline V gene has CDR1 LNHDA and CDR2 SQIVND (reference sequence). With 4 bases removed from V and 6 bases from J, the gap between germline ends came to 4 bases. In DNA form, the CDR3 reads TGTGCCAGTAGTAGCGGTCAGCCCCAGCATTTT. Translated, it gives CASSSGQPQHF.

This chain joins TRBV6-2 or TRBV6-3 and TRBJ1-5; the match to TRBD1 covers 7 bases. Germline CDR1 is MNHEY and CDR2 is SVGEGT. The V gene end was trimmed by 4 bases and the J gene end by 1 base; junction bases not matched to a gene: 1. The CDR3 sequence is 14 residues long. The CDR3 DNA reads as TGTGCCAGCAGTTCGACAGGGAGCAATCAGCCCCAGCATTTT. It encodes CASSSTGSNQPQHF.